This T cell receptor beta chain was identified in a study of CD8+CD57+ T cells in acquired aplastic anemia. Study as a whole: Mean yield of DNA from sorted CD4+ and CD8+ cells was roughly 3.1 ug. Healthy-donor CD4+ cells averaged about 11 million reads. Notes on the study in general: Approximately 28 CD8+ CDR3 sequences were shared between patients and controls. CD8+ Simpson's diversity did not differ significantly between patients and controls.

The CDR3 totals 15 residues. The junction had 1 base not matched to a gene; V was cut back by 3 bases and J by 6 bases. Germline CDR1 is SGDLS and CDR2 is YYNGEE. TCR beta VDJ and CDR3 profiling used genomic DNA as template. Using its own MiXCR run on the reads, TCRdb lists one record per CDR3 protein. Of 100,000 to 150,000 distinct CDR3 sequences detected, around 46% appear once; the ten largest clones hold roughly 2.7%. This clonotype was seen at least ten times. Its antigen is unknown. The sequenced sample consisted of sorted CD4+, CD8+, or CD8+CD57+ T cells (not recorded which) from PBMCs. The TCR sequence derives from a human donor in good health, serving as a control. The V and J genes are TRBV9 and TRBJ2-2, with 14 bases aligning to TRBD2. CDR3 protein: CASSGTSGGPGELFF. CDR3 nucleotide sequence: TGTGCCAGCAGCGGGACTAGCGGGGGGCCCGGGGAGCTGTTTTTT.